This T cell receptor (beta chain) was identified in a study of blood T cells in healthy people across ages. A sample-barcoded 5' primer and a J-beta primer mix were used in a second PCR of about 7 to 12 cycles. TCRdb re-called the 5' RACE reads through MiXCR, storing one row per CDR3 protein. The sample shows approximately 800,000 distinct CDR3 sequences, less than 60% of them seen only once. In its sample, this clonotype was seen many times. The sequenced sample consisted of blood. This clonotype originated in an elderly man in good health.

The CDR3 spells CASILYNEQFF. CDR3 nucleotide sequence: TGTGCCAGCATACTCTACAATGAGCAGTTCTTC. The rearrangement uses TRBV2 and TRBJ2-1, with D unresolved. The CDR3 runs to 11 residues. V was cut by 7 bases and J by 3 bases, with 4 bases left in between. In germline, CDR1 is SNHLY, CDR2 FYNNEI.